This is a list of T cell receptor beta chains from one sample in a study of cytomegalovirus exposure and HLA in healthy donors. Assay used: immunoSEQ multiplex PCR; TCRdb lists only in-frame clones, some missing. The sample includes some 200,000 clones, 70% to 85% of them seen just once. The sequenced sample consisted of PBMCs. The receptors stem from a woman between 40 and 55 years old in good health and CMV-seronegative. Each CDR3 is given without its conserved first and last residue.

V: TRBV18
J: TRBJ1-1
CDR3: ASSPPSVNTEAF

V: TRBV5-1
J: TRBJ2-5
CDR3: ASSLRLGSLQQETQY

V: TRBV9
J: TRBJ1-1
CDR3: ASSVVTEAGQVPDKTEAF

V: TRBV6-1
J: TRBJ2-7
CDR3: ASRRLDYEQY

V: TRBV18
J: TRBJ2-4
CDR3: ASSPLAGGPDKNIQY

V: TRBV5-4
J: TRBJ2-3
CDR3: ASSSGSGGATDTQY

V: TRBV5-1
J: TRBJ2-1
CDR3: ASSFSGGLNEQF

V: TRBV6-5
J: TRBJ1-1
CDR3: ASSFSRNTEAF

V: TRBV7-9
J: TRBJ2-5
CDR3: ASRRTSGMGETQY

V: TRBV4-2
J: TRBJ1-1
CDR3: ASTPGQGITEAF

V: TRBV9
J: TRBJ2-3
CDR3: ASSGPGTGGRDTQY

V: TRBV29-1
J: TRBJ1-4
CDR3: SVGAGGGNEKLF

V: TRBV7-8
J: TRBJ2-1
CDR3: ASSLKRVEQF

V: TRBV27
J: TRBJ2-3
CDR3: ASSLRGTDTQY

V: TRBV2
J: TRBJ2-3
CDR3: ASTLTDTQY

V: TRBV15
J: TRBJ1-1
CDR3: ATSREGEGGGTEAF

V: TRBV5-1
J: TRBJ2-3
CDR3: ASSLGDRGGTDTQY

V: TRBV19
J: TRBJ1-2
CDR3: ASSIRGGYT

V: TRBV27
J: TRBJ1-1
CDR3: ASSRGNTEAF

V: TRBV7-6
J: TRBJ1-3
CDR3: ASSLGQGAHTIY

V: TRBV2
J: TRBJ1-4
CDR3: ASSEQGVNEKLF

V: TRBV7-9
J: TRBJ2-3
CDR3: ASSPAAGTGVDTQY

V: TRBV30
J: TRBJ1-6
CDR3: AWTRLGTGSSGLH

V: TRBV5-5
J: TRBJ1-1
CDR3: ASSLWRGTEAF

V: TRBV10-2
J: TRBJ1-6
CDR3: ASRNPGTGFSPLH

V: TRBV7-3
J: TRBJ1-2
CDR3: ASSRIGGEDYGYT

V: TRBV6-5
J: TRBJ1-1
CDR3: ASFRTSTGVTEAF

V: TRBV10-3
J: TRBJ1-6
CDR3: AISDGGNSPLH

V: TRBV28
J: TRBJ2-5
CDR3: ASSLSGFEETQY

V: TRBV6-6
J: TRBJ2-7
CDR3: ASSYGVTELDEQY

V: TRBV30
J: TRBJ2-5
CDR3: AWSVGTGIKETQY

V: TRBV9
J: TRBJ2-5
CDR3: ASSVSGLAGEAEGTQY

V: TRBV5-1
J: TRBJ1-3
CDR3: ASSLGAGNGNTIY

V: TRBV19
J: TRBJ1-6
CDR3: ASSIDGVNSPLH

V: TRBV29-1
J: -
CDR3: SVRYRGGGYEQY

V: TRBV7-3
J: TRBJ2-3
CDR3: ASSRDSLADTQY

V: TRBV29-1
J: TRBJ1-4
CDR3: SVEIAATNEKLF

V: TRBV7-9
J: TRBJ1-1
CDR3: ASSLLTSWAPNGDTEAF

V: TRBV6-6
J: TRBJ1-6
CDR3: ASSYVRTLH

V: TRBV15
J: TRBJ2-7
CDR3: ATSRTAGREQY

V: TRBV9
J: TRBJ2-2
CDR3: ASSVTSGVGTGELF

V: TRBV7-9
J: TRBJ1-3
CDR3: ASSRDTSGNTIY